A selection of T cell receptor beta chains follows, all from one sample in a study of blood T cell repertoires in COVID-19. Clones were sequenced by immunoSEQ multiplex PCR, and TCRdb holds only the in-frame ones, with some missing. The repertoire holds 67,000 or so clones, with roughly 80% as singletons. The specimen was peripheral blood. Receptors originate from a man between 70 and 80 years old with acute or convalescent COVID-19. The conserved cysteine and the conserved F or W are not part of the CDR3 here. Each record gives: CDR3 protein, J gene, V gene.

CDR3 protein: SAVERDYGYT
J gene: TRBJ1-2
V gene: TRBV29-1

CDR3 protein: ASSLDSSGANVLT
J gene: TRBJ2-6
V gene: TRBV2

CDR3 protein: AVKDRGSSPLH
J gene: TRBJ1-6
V gene: TRBV30

CDR3 protein: ASSLDIRVEGYT
J gene: TRBJ1-2
V gene: TRBV7-2

CDR3 protein: ASSLSSGRAYEQY
J gene: TRBJ2-7
V gene: TRBV27

CDR3 protein: AISETGEMTDTQY
J gene: TRBJ2-3
V gene: TRBV10-3

CDR3 protein: ASSLFKGGEAF
J gene: TRBJ1-1
V gene: TRBV13

CDR3 protein: AWSATRGAGAF
J gene: TRBJ1-1
V gene: TRBV30

CDR3 protein: ASSLDESHNEQF
J gene: TRBJ2-1
V gene: TRBV11-2

CDR3 protein: ASSPRQGAHNEQF
J gene: TRBJ2-1
V gene: TRBV18

CDR3 protein: SVDLQGSVEQF
J gene: TRBJ2-1
V gene: TRBV29-1

CDR3 protein: AWTQISYNEQF
J gene: TRBJ2-1
V gene: TRBV30

CDR3 protein: ASSYSTSANEQF
J gene: TRBJ2-1
V gene: TRBV6-5

CDR3 protein: ASSLVVGTDTQY
J gene: TRBJ2-3
V gene: TRBV7-7

CDR3 protein: ATSDLPGLTDTQY
J gene: TRBJ2-3
V gene: TRBV24-1

CDR3 protein: ASSADRVWEQF
J gene: TRBJ2-1
V gene: TRBV5-6

CDR3 protein: ASSSPKDTQY
J gene: TRBJ2-3
V gene: TRBV7-9

CDR3 protein: ASSPGVYEQY
J gene: TRBJ2-7
V gene: TRBV28

CDR3 protein: ASQTSGSIYEQY
J gene: TRBJ2-7
V gene: TRBV28

CDR3 protein: ASSVVPGEGTEAF
J gene: TRBJ1-1
V gene: TRBV9

CDR3 protein: ASSYPGGPNEQF
J gene: TRBJ2-1
V gene: TRBV27

CDR3 protein: ASSLGTSGSNEQF
J gene: TRBJ2-1
V gene: TRBV13

CDR3 protein: ASSIGGLAGANEQF
J gene: TRBJ2-1
V gene: TRBV19

CDR3 protein: AISLRQDGYGYT
J gene: TRBJ1-2
V gene: TRBV10-3

CDR3 protein: ASSPLGQGFDEQY
J gene: TRBJ2-7
V gene: TRBV18

CDR3 protein: ASSFGRVSEAF
J gene: TRBJ1-1
V gene: TRBV11-2

CDR3 protein: ASSLARGRTSYNEQF
J gene: TRBJ2-1
V gene: TRBV5-1

CDR3 protein: ASSQGLAGGPDEQF
J gene: TRBJ2-1
V gene: TRBV6-4